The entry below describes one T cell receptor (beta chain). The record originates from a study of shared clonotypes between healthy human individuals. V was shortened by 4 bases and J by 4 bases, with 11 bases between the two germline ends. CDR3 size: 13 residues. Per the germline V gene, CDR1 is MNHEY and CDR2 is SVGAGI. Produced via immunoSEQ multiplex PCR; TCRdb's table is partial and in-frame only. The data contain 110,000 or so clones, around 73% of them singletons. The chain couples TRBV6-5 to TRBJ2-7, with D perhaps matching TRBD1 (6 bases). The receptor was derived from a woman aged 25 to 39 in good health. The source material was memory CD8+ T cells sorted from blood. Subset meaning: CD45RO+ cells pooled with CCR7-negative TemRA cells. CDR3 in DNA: TGTGCCAGCAGTTTTAACAGGGTTTACGAGCAGTACTTC. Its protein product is CASSFNRVYEQYF.